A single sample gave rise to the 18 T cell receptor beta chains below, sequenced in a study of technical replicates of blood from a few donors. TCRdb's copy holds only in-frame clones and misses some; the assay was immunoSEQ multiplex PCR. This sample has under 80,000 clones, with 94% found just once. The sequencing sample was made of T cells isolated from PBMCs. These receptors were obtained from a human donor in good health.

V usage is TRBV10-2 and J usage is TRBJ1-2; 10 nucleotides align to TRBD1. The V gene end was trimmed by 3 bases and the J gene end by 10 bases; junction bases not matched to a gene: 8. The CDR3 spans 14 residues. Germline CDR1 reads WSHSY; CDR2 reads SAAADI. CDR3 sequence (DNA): TGCGCCAGCAGTGACACCGGGACAGGGGATCACTACACCTTC. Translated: CASSDTGTGDHYTF.

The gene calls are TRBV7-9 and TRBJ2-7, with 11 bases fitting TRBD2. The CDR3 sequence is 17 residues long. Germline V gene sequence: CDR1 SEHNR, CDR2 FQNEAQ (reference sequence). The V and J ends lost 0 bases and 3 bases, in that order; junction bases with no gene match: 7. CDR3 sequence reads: CASSLAPGTSGLYEQYF. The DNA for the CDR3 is TGTGCCAGCAGCTTAGCGCCCGGGACTAGCGGACTCTACGAGCAGTACTTC.

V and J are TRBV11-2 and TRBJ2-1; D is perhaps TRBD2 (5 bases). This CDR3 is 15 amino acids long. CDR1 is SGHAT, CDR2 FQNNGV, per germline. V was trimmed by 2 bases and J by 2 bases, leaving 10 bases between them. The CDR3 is CASSLLGKAYNEQFF. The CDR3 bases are TGTGCCAGCAGCTTACTCGGGAAGGCCTACAATGAGCAGTTCTTC.

CDR3 DNA sequence: TGTGCCAGCCGGAGGGAAGGCCGCTCTGGAAACACCATATATTTT. Translating gives CASRREGRSGNTIYF. V and J are TRBV2 and TRBJ1-3; the D is unclear. The germline V gene has CDR1 SNHLY and CDR2 FYNNEI. The germline V and J ends were trimmed by 8 bases and 0 bases, with 14 bases remaining between them. The CDR3 contains 15 residues. The full variable domain, rest sourced from reference TRBV2 and TRBJ1-3, is EPEVTQTPSHQVTQMGQEVILRCVPISNHLYFYWYRQILGQKVEFLVSFYNNEISEKSEIFDDQFSVERPDGSNFTLKIRSTKLEDSAMYFCASRREGRSGNTIYFGEGSWLTVV.

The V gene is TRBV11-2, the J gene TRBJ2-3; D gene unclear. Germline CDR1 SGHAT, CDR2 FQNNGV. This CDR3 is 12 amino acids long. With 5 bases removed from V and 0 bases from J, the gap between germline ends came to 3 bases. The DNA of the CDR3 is TGTGCCAGCAGCCCTAGCACAGATACGCAGTATTTT. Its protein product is CASSPSTDTQYF.

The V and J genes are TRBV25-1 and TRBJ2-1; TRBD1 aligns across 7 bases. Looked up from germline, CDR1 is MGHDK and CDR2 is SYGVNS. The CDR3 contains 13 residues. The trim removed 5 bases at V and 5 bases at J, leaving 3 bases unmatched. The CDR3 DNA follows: TGTGCCAGCAGTCCGACAGGGAACAATGAGCAGTTCTTC. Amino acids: CASSPTGNNEQFF. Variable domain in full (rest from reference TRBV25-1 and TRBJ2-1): EADIYQTPRYLVIGTGKKITLECSQTMGHDKMYWYQQDPGMELHLIHYSYGVNSTEKGDLSSESTVSRIRTEHFPLTLESARPSHTSQYLCASSPTGNNEQFFGPGTRLTVL.

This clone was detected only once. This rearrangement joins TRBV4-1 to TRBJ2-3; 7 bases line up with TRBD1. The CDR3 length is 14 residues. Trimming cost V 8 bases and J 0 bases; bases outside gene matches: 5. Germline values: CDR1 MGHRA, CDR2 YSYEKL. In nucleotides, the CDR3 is TGCGCCAGCGGCGAGGGGGCGAGCACAGATACGCAGTATTTT. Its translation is CASGEGASTDTQYF.

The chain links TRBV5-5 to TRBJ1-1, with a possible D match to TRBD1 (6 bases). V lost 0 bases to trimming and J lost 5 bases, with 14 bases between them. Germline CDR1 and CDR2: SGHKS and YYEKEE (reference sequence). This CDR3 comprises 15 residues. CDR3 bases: TGTGCCAGCAGCTTGGAGGGTGGAACAGGGACTGAAGCTTTCTTT. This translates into CASSLEGGTGTEAFF.

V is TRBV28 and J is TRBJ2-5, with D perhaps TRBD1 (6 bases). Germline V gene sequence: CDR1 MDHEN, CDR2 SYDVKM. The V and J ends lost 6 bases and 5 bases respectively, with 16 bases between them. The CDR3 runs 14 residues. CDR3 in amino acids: CASRHTGMGETQYF. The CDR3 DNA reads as TGTGCCAGCAGACATACAGGGATGGGGGAGACCCAGTACTTC. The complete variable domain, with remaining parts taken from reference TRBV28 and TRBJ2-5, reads DVKVTQSSRYLVKRTGEKVFLECVQDMDHENMFWYRQDPGLGLRLIYFSYDVKMKEKGDIPEGYSVSREKKERFSLILESASTNQTSMYLCASRHTGMGETQYFGPGTRLLVL.

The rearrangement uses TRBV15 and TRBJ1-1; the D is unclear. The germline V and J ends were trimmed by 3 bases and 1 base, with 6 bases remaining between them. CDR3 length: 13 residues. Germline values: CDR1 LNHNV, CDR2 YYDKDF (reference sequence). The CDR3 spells CATSRSENTEAFF. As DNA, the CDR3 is TGTGCCACCAGCAGGTCAGAGAACACTGAAGCTTTCTTT.

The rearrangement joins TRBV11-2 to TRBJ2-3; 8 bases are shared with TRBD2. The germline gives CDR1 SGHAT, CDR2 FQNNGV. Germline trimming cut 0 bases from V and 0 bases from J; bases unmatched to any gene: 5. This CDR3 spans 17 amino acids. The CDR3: CASSLDQASGSTDTQYF. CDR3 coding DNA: TGTGCCAGCAGCTTAGATCAGGCTAGCGGGAGCACAGATACGCAGTATTTT. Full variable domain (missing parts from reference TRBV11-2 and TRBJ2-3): EAGVAQSPRYKIIEKRQSVAFWCNPISGHATLYWYQQILGQGPKLLIQFQNNGVVDDSQLPKDRFSAERLKGVDSTLKIQPAKLEDSAVYLCASSLDQASGSTDTQYFGPGTRLTVL.

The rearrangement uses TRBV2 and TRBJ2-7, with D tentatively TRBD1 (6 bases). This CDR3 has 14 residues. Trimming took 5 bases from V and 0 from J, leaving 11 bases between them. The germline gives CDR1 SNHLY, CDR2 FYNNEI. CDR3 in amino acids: CASSSRTASYEQYF. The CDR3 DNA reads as TGTGCCAGCAGTTCTCGGACAGCCTCCTACGAGCAGTACTTC.

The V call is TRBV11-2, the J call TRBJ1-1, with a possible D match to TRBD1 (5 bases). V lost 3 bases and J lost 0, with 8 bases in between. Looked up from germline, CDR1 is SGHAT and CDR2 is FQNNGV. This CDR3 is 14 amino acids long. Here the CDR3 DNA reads TGTGCCAGCAGCTTGCAGGGTTTGAACACTGAAGCTTTCTTT. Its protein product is CASSLQGLNTEAFF.

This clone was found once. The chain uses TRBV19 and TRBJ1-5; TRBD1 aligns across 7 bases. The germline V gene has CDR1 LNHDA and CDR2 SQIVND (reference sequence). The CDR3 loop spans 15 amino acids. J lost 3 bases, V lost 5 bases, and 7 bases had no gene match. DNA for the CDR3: TGTGCCAGTAGTCTCCGACAGGGCCTCAATCAGCCCCAGCATTTT. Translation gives CASSLRQGLNQPQHF.

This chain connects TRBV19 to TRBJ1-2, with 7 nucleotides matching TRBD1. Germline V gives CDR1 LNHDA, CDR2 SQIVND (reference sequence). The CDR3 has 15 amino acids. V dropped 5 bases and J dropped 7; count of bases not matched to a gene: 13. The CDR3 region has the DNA TGTGCCAGTAGTCCCAAATGGACAGGCTTGTTTGGCTACACCTTC. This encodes CASSPKWTGLFGYTF.

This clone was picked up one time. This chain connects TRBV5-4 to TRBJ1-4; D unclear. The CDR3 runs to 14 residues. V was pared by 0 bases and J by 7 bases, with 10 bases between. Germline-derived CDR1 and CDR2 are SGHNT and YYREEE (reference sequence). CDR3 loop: CASSLGGRSEKLFF. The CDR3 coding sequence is TGTGCCAGCAGCTTGGGTGGGAGGAGTGAAAAACTGTTTTTT.

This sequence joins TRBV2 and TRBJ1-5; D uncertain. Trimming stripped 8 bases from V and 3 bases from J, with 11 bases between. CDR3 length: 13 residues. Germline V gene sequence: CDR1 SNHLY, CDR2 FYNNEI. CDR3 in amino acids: CASAWTLNQPQHF. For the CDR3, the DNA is TGTGCCAGCGCCTGGACTCTCAATCAGCCCCAGCATTTT.

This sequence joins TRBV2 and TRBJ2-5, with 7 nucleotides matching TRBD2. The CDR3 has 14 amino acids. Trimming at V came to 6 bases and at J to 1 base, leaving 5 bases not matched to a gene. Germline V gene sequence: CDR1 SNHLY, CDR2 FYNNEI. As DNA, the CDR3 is TGTGCCAGCAGCCAAACTAGCGTCCAAGAGACCCAGTACTTC. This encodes CASSQTSVQETQYF.